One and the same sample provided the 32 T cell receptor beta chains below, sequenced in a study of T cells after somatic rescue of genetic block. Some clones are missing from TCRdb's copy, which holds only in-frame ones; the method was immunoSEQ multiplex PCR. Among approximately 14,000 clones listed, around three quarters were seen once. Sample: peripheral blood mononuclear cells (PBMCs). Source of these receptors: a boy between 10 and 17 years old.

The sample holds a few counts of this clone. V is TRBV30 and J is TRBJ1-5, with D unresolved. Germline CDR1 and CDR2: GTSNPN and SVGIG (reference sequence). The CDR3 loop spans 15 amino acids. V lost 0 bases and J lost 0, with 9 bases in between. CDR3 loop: CAWSVRSFSNQPQHF. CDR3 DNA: TGTGCCTGGAGTGTACGGAGCTTTAGCAATCAGCCCCAGCATTTT.

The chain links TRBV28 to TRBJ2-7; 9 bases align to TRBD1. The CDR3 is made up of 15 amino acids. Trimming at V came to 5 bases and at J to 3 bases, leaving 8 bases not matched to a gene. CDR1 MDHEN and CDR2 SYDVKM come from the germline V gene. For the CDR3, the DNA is TGTGCCAGCAGTCCACCGGGACAGGGAGACTACGAGCAGTACTTC. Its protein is CASSPPGQGDYEQYF.

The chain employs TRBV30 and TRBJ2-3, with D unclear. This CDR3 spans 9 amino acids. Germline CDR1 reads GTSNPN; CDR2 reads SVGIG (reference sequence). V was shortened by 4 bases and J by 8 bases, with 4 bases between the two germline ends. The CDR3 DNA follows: TGTGCCTGGAAGGGTACGCAGTATTTT. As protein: CAWKGTQYF. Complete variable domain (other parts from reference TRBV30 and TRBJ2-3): SQTIHQWPATLVQPVGSPLSLECTVEGTSNPNLYWYRQAAGRGLQLLFYSVGIGQISSEVPQNLSASRPQDRQFILSSKKLLLSDSGFYLCAWKGTQYFGPGTRLTVL.

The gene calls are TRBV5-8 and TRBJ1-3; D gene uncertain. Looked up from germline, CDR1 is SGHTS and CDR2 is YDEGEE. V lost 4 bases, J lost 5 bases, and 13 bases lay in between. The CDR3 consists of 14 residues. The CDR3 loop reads CASSLGGVRNTIYF. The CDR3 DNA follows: TGTGCCAGCAGCCTCGGCGGCGTTAGAAACACCATATATTTT.

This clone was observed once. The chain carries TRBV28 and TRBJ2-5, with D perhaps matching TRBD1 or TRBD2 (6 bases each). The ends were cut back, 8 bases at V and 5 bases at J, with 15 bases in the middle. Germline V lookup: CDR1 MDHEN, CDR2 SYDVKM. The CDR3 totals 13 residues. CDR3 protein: CASRGAGDETQYF. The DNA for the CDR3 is TGTGCCAGCCGCGGGGCAGGGGACGAGACCCAGTACTTC.

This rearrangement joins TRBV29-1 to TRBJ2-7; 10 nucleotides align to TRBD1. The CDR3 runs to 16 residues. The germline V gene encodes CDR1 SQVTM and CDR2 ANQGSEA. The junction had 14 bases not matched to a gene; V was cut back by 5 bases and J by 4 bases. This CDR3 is CSVLGGSGTGDYEQYF. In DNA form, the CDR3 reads TGCAGCGTTTTAGGGGGGTCCGGGACAGGGGATTACGAGCAGTACTTC.

The CDR3 DNA follows: TGTGCCAGCAGCTTAGTGGCCAGGGTCTCACCCCTCCACTTT. It is translated as CASSLVARVSPLHF. This chain links TRBV11-2 with TRBJ1-6, with D maybe TRBD1 (5 bases). V lost 1 base and J 10 bases, leaving 11 bases between the germline ends. The CDR3 length is 14 residues. CDR1 SGHAT and CDR2 FQNNGV come from the germline V gene.

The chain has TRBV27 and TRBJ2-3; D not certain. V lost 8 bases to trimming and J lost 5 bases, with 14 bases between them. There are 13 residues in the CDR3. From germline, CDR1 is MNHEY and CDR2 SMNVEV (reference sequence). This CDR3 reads CASGHSRRDTQYF. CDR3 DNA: TGTGCCAGCGGCCACTCTCGTCGAGATACGCAGTATTTT.

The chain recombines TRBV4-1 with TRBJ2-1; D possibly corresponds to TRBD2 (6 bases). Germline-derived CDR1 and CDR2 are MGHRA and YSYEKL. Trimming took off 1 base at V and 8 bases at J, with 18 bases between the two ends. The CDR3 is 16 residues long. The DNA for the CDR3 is TGCGCCAGCAGCCAAGCGGAACGGGAGACTGGCGATGAGCAGTTCTTC. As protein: CASSQAERETGDEQFF.

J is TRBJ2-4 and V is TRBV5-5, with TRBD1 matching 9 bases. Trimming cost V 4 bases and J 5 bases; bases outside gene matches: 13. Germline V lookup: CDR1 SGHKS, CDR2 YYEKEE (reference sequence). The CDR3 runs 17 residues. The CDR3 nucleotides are TGTGCCAGCAGCCGTTACCGACAGGGGGAGGGAGAAAACATTCAGTACTTC. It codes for CASSRYRQGEGENIQYF.

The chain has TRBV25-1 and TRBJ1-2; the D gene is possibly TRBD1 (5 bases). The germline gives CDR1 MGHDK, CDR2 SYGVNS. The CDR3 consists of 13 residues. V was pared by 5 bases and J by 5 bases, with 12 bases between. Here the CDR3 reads CASSPGTNYGYTF. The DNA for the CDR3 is TGTGCCAGCAGTCCCGGGACGAATTATGGCTACACCTTC.

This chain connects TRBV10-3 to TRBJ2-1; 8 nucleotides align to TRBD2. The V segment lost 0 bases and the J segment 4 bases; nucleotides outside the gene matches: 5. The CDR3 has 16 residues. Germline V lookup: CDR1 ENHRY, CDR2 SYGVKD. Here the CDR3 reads CAISESGTRPYNEQFF. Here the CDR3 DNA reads TGTGCCATCAGTGAGTCGGGGACTAGACCTTACAATGAGCAGTTCTTC.

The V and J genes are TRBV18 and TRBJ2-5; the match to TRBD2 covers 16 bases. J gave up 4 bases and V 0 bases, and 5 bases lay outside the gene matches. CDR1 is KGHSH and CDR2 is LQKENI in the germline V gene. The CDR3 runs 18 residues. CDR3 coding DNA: TGTGCCAGCTCACCACCGGGACTAGCGGGAGGGCTCGGAGAGACCCAGTACTTC. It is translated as CASSPPGLAGGLGETQYF.

The CDR3 protein is CASSQGGTGKNSPLHF. In DNA form, the CDR3 reads TGTGCCAGCAGCCAGGGGGGGACAGGGAAAAATTCACCCCTCCACTTT. This chain links TRBV4-2 with TRBJ1-6, with 9 bases lining up with TRBD1. This CDR3 region has 16 residues. Trimming at V came to 3 bases and at J to 7 bases, leaving 7 bases not matched to a gene. Germline V gives CDR1 LGHNA, CDR2 YNFKEQ.

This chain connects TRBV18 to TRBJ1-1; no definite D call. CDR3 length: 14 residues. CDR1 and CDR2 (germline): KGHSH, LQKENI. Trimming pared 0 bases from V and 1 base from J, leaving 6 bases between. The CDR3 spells CASSPPGKNTEAFF. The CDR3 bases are TGTGCCAGCTCACCACCAGGAAAGAACACTGAAGCTTTCTTT.

CDR3 sequence: CASSPPGGGGRSNYGYTF. CDR3 nucleotides: TGTGCCAGCTCACCACCCGGAGGGGGAGGGCGATCTAACTATGGCTACACCTTC. The chain couples TRBV18 to TRBJ1-2; D is perhaps TRBD1 (6 bases). This CDR3 contains 18 residues. Trimming cost V 0 bases and J 0 bases, with 17 bases left between them. Germline values: CDR1 KGHSH, CDR2 LQKENI. The variable domain in full, with the rest retrieved from reference TRBV18 and TRBJ1-2, is NAGVMQNPRHLVRRRGQEARLRCSPMKGHSHVYWYRQLPEEGLKFMVYLQKENIIDESGMPKERFSAEFPKEGPSILRIQQVVRGDSAAYFCASSPPGGGGRSNYGYTFGSGTRLTVV.

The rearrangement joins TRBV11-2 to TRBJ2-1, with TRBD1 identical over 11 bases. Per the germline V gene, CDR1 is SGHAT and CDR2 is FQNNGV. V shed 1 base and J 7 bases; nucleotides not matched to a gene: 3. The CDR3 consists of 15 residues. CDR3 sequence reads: CASSLGTGGKNEQFF. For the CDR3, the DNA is TGTGCCAGCAGCTTAGGGACAGGGGGCAAAAATGAGCAGTTCTTC. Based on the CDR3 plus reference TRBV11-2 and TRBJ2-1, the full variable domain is EAGVAQSPRYKIIEKRQSVAFWCNPISGHATLYWYQQILGQGPKLLIQFQNNGVVDDSQLPKDRFSAERLKGVDSTLKIQPAKLEDSAVYLCASSLGTGGKNEQFFGPGTRLTVL.

DNA of the CDR3: TGTGCCATCAGTGATAGCGGGGGGTTCTCCTACAATGAGCAGTTCTTC. Amino acids: CAISDSGGFSYNEQFF. The rearrangement uses TRBV10-3 and TRBJ2-1; 10 bases agree with TRBD2. The CDR3 spans 16 residues. Germline V gene data show CDR1 as ENHRY and CDR2 as SYGVKD. V lost 3 bases to trimming and J lost 0 bases; unmatched junction nucleotides: 2.

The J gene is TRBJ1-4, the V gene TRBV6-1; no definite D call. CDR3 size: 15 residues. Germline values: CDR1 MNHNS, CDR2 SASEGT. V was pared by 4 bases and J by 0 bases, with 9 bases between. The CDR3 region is CASSVTVATNEKLFF. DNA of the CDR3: TGTGCCAGCAGTGTGACCGTTGCAACTAATGAAAAACTGTTTTTT.

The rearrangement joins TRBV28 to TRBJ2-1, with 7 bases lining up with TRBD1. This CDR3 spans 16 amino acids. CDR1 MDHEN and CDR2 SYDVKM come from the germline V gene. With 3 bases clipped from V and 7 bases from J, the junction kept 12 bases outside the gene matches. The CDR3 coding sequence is TGTGCCAGCAGTTTCCCCGGGACAGCCACACTAAATGAGCAGTTCTTC. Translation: CASSFPGTATLNEQFF.

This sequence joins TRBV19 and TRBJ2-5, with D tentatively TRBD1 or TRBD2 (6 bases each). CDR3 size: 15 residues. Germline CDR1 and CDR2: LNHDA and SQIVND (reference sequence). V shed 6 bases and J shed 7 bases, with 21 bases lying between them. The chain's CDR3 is CASSQSGARAGTQYF. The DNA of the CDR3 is TGTGCCAGTAGCCAATCGGGGGCCCGGGCGGGGACCCAGTACTTC.

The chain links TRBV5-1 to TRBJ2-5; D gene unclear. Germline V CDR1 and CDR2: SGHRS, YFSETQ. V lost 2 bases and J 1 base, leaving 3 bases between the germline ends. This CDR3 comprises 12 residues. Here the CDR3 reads CASSFGQETQYF. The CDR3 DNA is TGCGCCAGCAGCTTCGGCCAAGAGACCCAGTACTTC.

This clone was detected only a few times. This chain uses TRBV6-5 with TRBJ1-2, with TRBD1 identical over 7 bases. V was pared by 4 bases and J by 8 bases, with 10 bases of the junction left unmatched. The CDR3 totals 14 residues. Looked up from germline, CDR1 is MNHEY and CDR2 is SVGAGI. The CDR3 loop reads CASSLLATGVGYTF. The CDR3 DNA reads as TGTGCCAGCAGTTTGTTAGCAACAGGGGTCGGCTACACCTTC.

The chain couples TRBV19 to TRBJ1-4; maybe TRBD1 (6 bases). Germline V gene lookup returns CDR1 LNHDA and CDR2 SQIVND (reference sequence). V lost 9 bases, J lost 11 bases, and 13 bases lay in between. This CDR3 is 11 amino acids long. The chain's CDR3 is CASPDSFKLFF. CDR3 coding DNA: TGTGCCAGCCCGGACAGCTTTAAACTGTTTTTT.

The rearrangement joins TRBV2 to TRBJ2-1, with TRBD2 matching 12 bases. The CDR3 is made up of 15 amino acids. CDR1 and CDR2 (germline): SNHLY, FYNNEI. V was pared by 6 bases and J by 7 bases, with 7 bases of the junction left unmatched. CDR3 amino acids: CASRLAGGDWNEQFF. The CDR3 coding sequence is TGTGCCAGCAGACTAGCGGGAGGTGATTGGAATGAGCAGTTCTTC. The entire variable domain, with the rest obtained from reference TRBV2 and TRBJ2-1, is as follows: EPEVTQTPSHQVTQMGQEVILRCVPISNHLYFYWYRQILGQKVEFLVSFYNNEISEKSEIFDDQFSVERPDGSNFTLKIRSTKLEDSAMYFCASRLAGGDWNEQFFGPGTRLTVL.

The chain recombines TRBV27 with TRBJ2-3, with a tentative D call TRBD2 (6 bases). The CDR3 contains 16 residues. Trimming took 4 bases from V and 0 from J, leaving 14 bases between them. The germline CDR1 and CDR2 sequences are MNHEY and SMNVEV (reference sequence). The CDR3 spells CASSWRASGSTDTQYF. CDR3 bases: TGTGCCAGCAGTTGGAGGGCGAGCGGGAGCACAGATACGCAGTATTTT.

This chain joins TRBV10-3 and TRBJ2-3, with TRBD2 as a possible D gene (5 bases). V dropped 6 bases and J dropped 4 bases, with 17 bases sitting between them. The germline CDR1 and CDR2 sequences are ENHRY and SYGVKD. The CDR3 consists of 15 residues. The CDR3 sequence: CAISSGPEGADTQYF. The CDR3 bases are TGTGCCATCAGCTCCGGTCCAGAGGGAGCAGATACGCAGTATTTT.

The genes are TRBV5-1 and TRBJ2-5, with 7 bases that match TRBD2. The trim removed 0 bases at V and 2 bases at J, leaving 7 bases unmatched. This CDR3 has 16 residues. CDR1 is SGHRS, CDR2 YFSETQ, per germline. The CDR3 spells CASSLDRGVIQETQYF. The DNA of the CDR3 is TGCGCCAGCAGCTTGGATCGGGGGGTTATACAAGAGACCCAGTACTTC.

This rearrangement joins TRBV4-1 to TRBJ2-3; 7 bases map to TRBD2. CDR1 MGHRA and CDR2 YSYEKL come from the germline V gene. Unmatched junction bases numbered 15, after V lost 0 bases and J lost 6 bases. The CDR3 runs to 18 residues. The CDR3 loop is CASSQDVGGTPWEDTQYF. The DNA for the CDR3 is TGCGCCAGCAGCCAAGATGTGGGAGGGACCCCCTGGGAGGATACGCAGTATTTT.

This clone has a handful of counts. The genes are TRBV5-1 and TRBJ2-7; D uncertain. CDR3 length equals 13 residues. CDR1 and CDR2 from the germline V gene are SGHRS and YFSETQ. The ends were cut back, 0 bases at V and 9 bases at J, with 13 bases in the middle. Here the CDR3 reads CASSLDPSLGQYF. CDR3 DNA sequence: TGCGCCAGCAGCTTGGACCCCTCCCTTGGGCAGTACTTC.

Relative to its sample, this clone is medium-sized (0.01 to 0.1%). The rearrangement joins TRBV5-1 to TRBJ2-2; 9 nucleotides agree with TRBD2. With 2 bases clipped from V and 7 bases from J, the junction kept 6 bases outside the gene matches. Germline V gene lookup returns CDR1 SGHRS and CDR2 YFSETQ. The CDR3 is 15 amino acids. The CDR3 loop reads CASSFQREVVGELFF. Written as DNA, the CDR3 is TGCGCCAGCAGCTTCCAGCGGGAGGTAGTCGGGGAGCTGTTTTTT.

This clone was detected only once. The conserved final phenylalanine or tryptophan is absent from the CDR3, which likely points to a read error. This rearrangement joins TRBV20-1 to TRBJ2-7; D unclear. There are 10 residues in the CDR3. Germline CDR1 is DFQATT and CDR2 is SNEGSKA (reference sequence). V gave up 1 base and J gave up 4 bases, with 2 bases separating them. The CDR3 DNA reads TGCAGTGCTAGAGTGTACGAGCAGTACCTC. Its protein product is CSARVYEQYL.